One T cell receptor (beta chain) is described in this entry. This CDR3 has 15 residues. V lost 4 bases and J 9 bases, leaving 19 bases between the germline ends. Germline CDR1 reads GTSNPN; CDR2 reads SVGIG (reference sequence). Authors' analysis steps: Quantification of nucleated cells was approximated via reference gene primer amplification. Assay: immunoSEQ multiplex PCR; the TCRdb copy retains only in-frame clones and omits some. V and J calls and clone size are as listed in that table; D and trimming were resolved from the DNA. Of around 77,000 clones in the sample, 75% to 95% were seen once. This sample is drawn from a study of blood T cell repertoires in COVID-19.

Sequenced: peripheral blood. The J gene is TRBJ1-6, the V gene TRBV30; D not resolved. The receptor comes from an older woman with active COVID-19. CDR3 DNA sequence: TGTGCCTGGAAAGCAAGGTCGGGGTCTACTTCACCCCTCCACTTT. It encodes CAWKARSGSTSPLHF.